The sequence of this TCR beta chain was determined in a study of blood T cell repertoires in COVID-19. Study information: Collection of acute and convalescent COVID-19 samples took place in the United States, Italy and Spain. PBMCs, B-cell-depleted T cells, or T cells were the source of the cDNA or gDNA that made up the material.

As originally analysed: Estimates of nucleated cell counts were drawn from the amplification of reference gene primers. TCRdb keeps only in-frame clones here, not all; method: immunoSEQ multiplex PCR. The V and J calls and clone size were taken over from that table, and D and trimming were inferred from the DNA. The sample lists 260,000 or so clones, 65% to 85% occurring once. Concerning this clone itself: Other nucleotide sequences from this sample produce the same CDR3.

V lost 6 bases and J 1 base, leaving 9 bases between the germline ends. The germline CDR1 and CDR2 sequences are MNHEY and SVGAGI. The length of the CDR3 is 13 residues. The sequence was obtained from a man older than 75 with acute or convalescent COVID-19. The chain recombines TRBV6-5 with TRBJ1-1; maybe TRBD1 (5 bases). The sequenced material came from peripheral blood. CDR3 DNA sequence: TGTGCCAGCAGCCGTACAGGGAACACTGAAGCTTTCTTT. It yields the protein CASSRTGNTEAFF.